The 10 T cell receptor beta chains below all came from one sample that was sequenced in a study of cytomegalovirus exposure and HLA in healthy donors. In the PCR, 60 Vbeta and 13 Jbeta primers were used. TCRdb keeps only in-frame clones here, not all; method: immunoSEQ multiplex PCR. The repertoire has about 250,000 clones, roughly 80% of them found once; the top ten carry more than 0.3%. The sequenced sample consisted of PBMCs. The source of these receptors is a girl aged 2 to 9 in good health and CMV-seronegative.

Comments on this clone: Relative to the germline gene, one junction end is altered; a read error may explain this. The chain recombines TRBV7-6 with TRBJ2-7; 7 bases are shared with TRBD2. Germline V gives CDR1 SGHVS, CDR2 FNYEAQ. The CDR3 consists of 15 residues. The CDR3 DNA sequence: TGTGCCAGCAGCTTAGGGGCTTACGGGGACTACGGGCAGTACTTC. Amino acid sequence: CASSLGAYGDYGQYF.

In its sample, this clone was seen once. This chain connects TRBV27 to TRBJ2-5, with TRBD2 as a possible D gene (7 bases). This CDR3 spans 13 amino acids. CDR1 is MNHEY and CDR2 is SMNVEV in the germline V gene (reference sequence). Trimming cost V 2 bases and J 9 bases, with 13 bases left between them. CDR3 nucleotide sequence: TGTGCCAGCAGTTTAACGGGGGGCGGGGCCCAGTACTTC. Its protein is CASSLTGGGAQYF.

The chain combines TRBV11-2 with TRBJ2-7; 9 bases fit TRBD2. Per germline, CDR1 SGHAT and CDR2 FQNNGV. The J segment lost 4 bases and the V segment lost 1 base, leaving 5 bases of the junction unmatched. The CDR3 contains 15 residues. This CDR3 reads CASSLAASGTYEQYF. CDR3 coding DNA: TGTGCCAGCAGCTTAGCGGCTAGCGGGACGTACGAGCAGTACTTC.

The chain joins TRBV21-1 to TRBJ2-2; the table names TRBD1, a call not compared with the DNA. TRBV21-1 is reported as a pseudogene. The CDR3 runs 14 residues. CDR3 sequence (DNA): TGTGCCTTACAAGGGGCCCATGGCACCGGGGAGCTGTTTTTT. It encodes CALQGAHGTGELFF.

CDR3 loop: CSVEEDASGSTGELFF. CDR3 DNA: TGCAGCGTTGAGGAGGATGCTAGCGGGAGCACCGGGGAGCTGTTTTTT. The chain is built from TRBV29-1 and TRBJ2-2, with TRBD2 matching over 10 bases. The CDR3 is 16 amino acids. Per germline, CDR1 SQVTM and CDR2 ANQGSEA. The junction had 8 bases not matched to a gene; V was cut back by 3 bases and J by 4 bases.

J is TRBJ2-1 and V is TRBV19; the match to TRBD1 covers 8 bases. The length of the CDR3 is 15 residues. CDR1 is LNHDA, CDR2 SQIVND, per germline (reference sequence). V trimming: 4 bases; J trimming: 7 bases; junction bases outside the gene matches: 9. Written as DNA, the CDR3 is TGTGCCAGTAGTAACGGACAGGGACAATTGAATGAGCAGTTCTTC. Translated, it gives CASSNGQGQLNEQFF.

V gene TRBV6-1 combines with J gene TRBJ1-5; TRBD1 matches 9 bases. V lost 1 base to trimming and J lost 7 bases; unmatched junction nucleotides: 2. This CDR3 is 14 amino acids long. Looked up from germline, CDR1 is MNHNS and CDR2 is SASEGT. Here the CDR3 reads CASSEGTGDQPQHF. The DNA for the CDR3 is TGTGCCAGCAGTGAAGGGACAGGGGACCAGCCCCAGCATTTT.

The chain joins TRBV9 to TRBJ2-3; 8 bases match TRBD2. The ends lost 3 bases at V and 4 bases at J; junction bases unmatched: 10. Germline values: CDR1 SGDLS, CDR2 YYNGEE. The CDR3 covers 16 residues. The CDR3 loop is CASSEDGLARSDTQYF. Written as DNA, the CDR3 is TGTGCCAGCAGCGAGGACGGACTAGCAAGGTCAGATACGCAGTATTTT.

V and J are TRBV5-1 and TRBJ2-3, with D perhaps TRBD2 (6 bases). This CDR3 is built from 18 residues. The V gene lost 4 bases and the J gene lost 2 bases, with 23 bases spanning the gap. Germline V gives CDR1 SGHRS, CDR2 YFSETQ. The CDR3 DNA is TGCGCCAGCAGCGGAAGTGTCGATAGCGGAGAAAACACAGATACGCAGTATTTT. Encoded protein: CASSGSVDSGENTDTQYF.

This clone showed up just once. CDR3 nucleotide sequence: TGTGCCAGCAGTCCCGGACAGGGGGCGCCGGATACGCAGTATTTT. It specifies CASSPGQGAPDTQYF. V is TRBV2 and J is TRBJ2-3; 11 bases align to TRBD1. CDR1 and CDR2 from the germline V gene are SNHLY and FYNNEI. The CDR3 runs 15 residues. V was pared by 5 bases and J by 6 bases, with 7 bases of the junction left unmatched.